Sequencing of this T cell receptor beta chain was carried out in a study of T cells in Graves' hyperthyroidism and ophthalmopathy. This clonotype turned up a few times. The CDR3 consists of 16 residues. Germline assignment: CDR1 LGHNT and CDR2 FRNRAP. The V and J ends lost 5 bases and 5 bases, in that order; junction bases with no gene match: 13. TCR beta CDR3 regions were amplified from RNA transcripts. HTBI primers were used for first-round RT-PCR of the TCR CDR3. Via MiXCR, TCRdb re-called the multiplex PCR reads, giving one row per CDR3 protein. The data contain fewer than 900,000 distinct CDR3 sequences, 16% of them singletons.

The rearrangement joins TRBV12-5 to TRBJ1-1; TRBD1 matches 8 bases. The sequenced material came from blood. The TCR was taken from a man between 18 and 35 years old with Graves' hyperthyroidism. The CDR3 here is CASGQRGRGPVTEAFF. CDR3 coding DNA: TGTGCTAGTGGTCAAAGGGGCAGGGGGCCGGTTACTGAAGCTTTCTTT. Complete variable domain (other parts from reference TRBV12-5 and TRBJ1-1): DARVTQTPRHKVTEMGQEVTMRCQPILGHNTVFWYRQTMMQGLELLAYFRNRAPLDDSGMPKDRFSAEMPDATLATLKIQPSEPRDSAVYFCASGQRGRGPVTEAFFGQGTRLTVV.